The TCR beta chain described here comes from a study of T cell clusters in autoimmune cytopenias. Study-wide results and limits: Primary autoimmune cytopenia patients seemingly lacked the physiological T cell clusters found in healthy donors. The T cell clusters were defined only in silico, without experimental functional validation.

By frequency, this clonotype registers medium-sized. Its antigen remains unidentified. Some 38,000 genome equivalents of blood DNA were amplified for TRB. One tube held mixed TRB-A and TRB-B primer pools for touch-down PCR. Reanalyzing the multiplex PCR reads, TCRdb keeps one entry per CDR3 protein, without DNA. The sample data list thousands of distinct CDR3 sequences. This CDR3 has 15 amino acids. CDR1 is MNHNS and CDR2 is SASEGT in the germline V gene. The sequence was obtained from a human donor with an autoimmune cytopenia or autoimmune hepatitis (not recorded which). The sample comprised peripheral blood. The chain combines TRBV6-1 with TRBJ1-2; TCRdb calls TRBD1, which cannot be checked without DNA. CDR3 sequence reads: CASSSGTGGGYGYTF.